This T cell receptor (beta chain) originates from a study of cytomegalovirus exposure and HLA in healthy donors. The study, taken as a whole, reports: It emerged from a later analysis that several of the most significant clusters appeared to be linked to common viral pathogens. A few of the chains that were CMV-associated were confirmed in vitro to be specific for CMV antigens.

To note about this clone: The antigen is unknown.

PCR amplification relied on 60 Vbeta primers (plus 13 Jbeta primers). In the study's own analysis: It was a later analysis that counted 79 million or so unique TCR beta chains, of which some 12 million were shared. TCRdb keeps only in-frame clones here, not all; method: immunoSEQ multiplex PCR. Clone size and the V and J calls come from that table; the DNA yielded D and trimming. The table includes tens of thousands of clones, roughly 73% detected once. Germline CDR1 is LNHDA and CDR2 is SQIVND (reference sequence). V shed 5 bases, J shed 1 base, and the junction held 10 bases outside the gene matches. CDR3 length: 16 amino acids.

The rearrangement uses TRBV19 and TRBJ1-1; 7 nucleotides agree with TRBD1. The clonotype was recovered from a woman aged 40 to 50 in good health and CMV-seronegative. The material sequenced was PBMCs. The CDR3 bases are TGTGCCAGTAGTCCTCAAGGACAGGCGACGAACACTGAAGCTTTCTTT. Translating it yields CASSPQGQATNTEAFF.